This T cell receptor beta chain was profiled in a study of T-cell reconstitution after alpha-beta-depleted transplantation in children. This clonotype occurred a few times. CDR1 is SGHRS, CDR2 YFSETQ, per germline. The CDR3 covers 16 residues. The J segment lost 1 base and the V segment lost 5 bases, leaving 9 bases of the junction unmatched. TCRbeta library construction was performed incorporating unique molecular identifiers. TCRdb ran MiXCR on the PCR reads and lists one entry per CDR3 protein. The sample consists of fewer than 450,000 distinct CDR3 sequences, around 15% of them appearing once. This clonotype was obtained from a male patient under 10 years old who had a stem cell transplant for acute lymphoblastic leukemia, so the T cells may come from the graft donor. The chain uses TRBV5-1 and TRBJ2-5; 9 bases fit TRBD1. Here the sequenced sample was PBMCs, mostly from graft donor cells, taken 360 days after TCRalphabeta/CD19-depleted stem cell transplant. The CDR3 region is CASSFPGQGGQETQYF. DNA of the CDR3: TGCGCCAGCAGTTTCCCGGGACAGGGAGGCCAAGAGACCCAGTACTTC.